Listed below are T cell receptor beta chains from one sample, sequenced in a study of post-analysis software for immune sequencing data. TCRdb re-called the PCR reads through MiXCR, storing one row per CDR3 protein. Of a few hundred thousand distinct CDR3 sequences in the sample, 30% to 45% are singletons; the top ten hold 13%. Sequencing was carried out using blood. The receptors shown here come from a girl aged 5-17 years with multiple sclerosis. Both conserved end residues are part of each CDR3.

CAWSVIPGREQYF	TRBJ2-7	TRBV30
CASGRPHEKLFF	TRBJ1-4	TRBV12-5
CAALSEDRALTSYGYTF	TRBJ1-2	TRBV2
CASSLHAFEGEQYF	NA	TRBV28
CASSLGGDPFYNEQFF	TRBJ2-1	TRBV5-1
CSARAIYSPGTGSYEQYF	TRBJ2-7	TRBV20-1
CASSQGLARTDTQYF	TRBJ2-3	TRBV3-1
CASRRSEDYGYTF	TRBJ1-2	TRBV10-2
CASSLGARTYEQYF	TRBJ2-7	TRBV12-3/TRBV12-4
CASSKDRDYGYTF	TRBJ1-2	TRBV6-5
CASSQATGGGNQPQHF	TRBJ1-5	TRBV4-1
CASSPPGVDTQYF	TRBJ2-3	TRBV7-2
CASSSQTPRWQYF	TRBJ2-3	TRBV6-6
CASSLGSQGHGYTF	TRBJ1-2	TRBV7-9
CASSQGAKSTDTQYF	TRBJ2-3	TRBV7-9
CASNSLEAYNEQFF	TRBJ2-1	TRBV12-3/TRBV12-4
CSAHRTGTSSYEQYF	TRBJ2-7	TRBV20-1
CASSSPTVPHEQYF	TRBJ2-7	TRBV12-3/TRBV12-4
CASSSTLGTGDNEQFF	TRBJ2-1	TRBV12-3/TRBV12-4
CASRPTGGGYGYTF	TRBJ1-2	TRBV3-1
CASSQEKSGGANIQYF	TRBJ2-4	TRBV4-3
CASKSLRGPYNEQFF	TRBJ2-1	TRBV11-2
CASSFQGRVDTQYF	TRBJ2-3	TRBV27
CASSFSPTGELFF	TRBJ2-2	TRBV12-3/TRBV12-4
CASSQEWNGVLYEQYF	TRBJ2-7	TRBV4-1
CATSYEQYF	TRBJ2-7	TRBV6-5
CASSLEVEQINYGYTF	TRBJ1-2	TRBV7-9
CASSQEAGGEGATNEKLFF	TRBJ1-4	TRBV4-3
CASSLFGGGYTF	TRBJ1-2	TRBV13
CASRGDRVYEKLFF	TRBJ1-4	TRBV12-3/TRBV12-4
CASSRDLTNYGYTF	TRBJ1-2	TRBV6-6
CAISESLSGGSYNEQFF	TRBJ2-1	TRBV10-3
CASSPQGANYGYTF	TRBJ1-2	TRBV3-1
CASSTGVNEKLFF	TRBJ1-4	TRBV6-5
CASSLGQGLNYGYTF	TRBJ1-2	TRBV7-8
CASSPLDRGTEAFF	TRBJ1-1	TRBV18
CASSEWDSYNEQFF	TRBJ2-1	TRBV9
CASSYAKREQYF	TRBJ2-7	TRBV6-6
CASKEGYSNQPQHF	TRBJ1-5	TRBV4-1
CASSQEGYRQYEQYF	TRBJ2-7	TRBV3-1
CASTHSLVDDEQYF	TRBJ2-7	TRBV2
CAISDRPGGDYEQYF	TRBJ2-7	TRBV10-3
CASEWEGPNEQFF	TRBJ2-1	TRBV7-9
CASSQERAGAPDTQYF	TRBJ2-3	TRBV4-3
CSASTGTGVHEQYF	TRBJ2-7	TRBV29-1
CASSLKGSGANVLTF	TRBJ2-6	TRBV5-1
CASIRSDWGVETQYF	TRBJ2-5	TRBV7-2